Detailed here is one TCR beta chain. These data belong to a study of immune evolution from preneoplasia to lung adenocarcinoma. The repertoire was sequenced with immunoSEQ multiplex PCR; TCRdb's copy has only in-frame clones and lacks some. The sample holds approximately 6,600 clones; approximately 85% are singletons and the top ten take under 5%. With 4 bases removed from V and 6 bases from J, the gap between germline ends came to 9 bases. CDR1 and CDR2 from the germline V gene are SGDLS and YYNGEE. The CDR3 loop spans 12 amino acids. The chain joins TRBV9 to TRBJ2-3; no definite D call. The receptor comes from a person aged 50-69 years with lung adenocarcinoma. What was sequenced was FFPE invasive lung adenocarcinoma tissue. The CDR3 is CASSTQFDTQYF. CDR3 sequence (DNA): TGTGCCAGCAGCACCCAATTTGATACGCAGTATTTT.